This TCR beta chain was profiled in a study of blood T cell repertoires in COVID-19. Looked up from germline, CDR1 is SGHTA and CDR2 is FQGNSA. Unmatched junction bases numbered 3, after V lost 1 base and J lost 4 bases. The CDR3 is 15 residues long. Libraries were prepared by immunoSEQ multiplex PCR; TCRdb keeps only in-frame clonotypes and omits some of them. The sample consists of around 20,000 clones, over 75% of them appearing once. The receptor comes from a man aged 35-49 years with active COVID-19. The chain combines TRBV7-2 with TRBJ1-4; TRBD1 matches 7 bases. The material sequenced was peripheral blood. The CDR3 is CASSLDRGGNEKLFF. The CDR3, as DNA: TGTGCCAGCAGCTTAGACAGGGGTGGTAATGAAAAACTGTTTTTT.